Listed here are 32 T cell receptor beta chains from one sample, sequenced in a study of CD8 T cells in Susac syndrome. The RNA input was about 0.45 to 1 ug, and it was reverse transcribed with random hexamers. TCRdb re-derived calls from the immunoSEQ multiplex PCR reads in MiXCR, one entry per CDR3 protein. The data contain about 150,000 distinct CDR3 sequences, roughly 96% of them singletons. What was sequenced was CD8+ T cells from PBMCs. All receptors come from a human donor with multiple sclerosis.

The V call is TRBV4-1, the J call TRBJ1-2, with D perhaps TRBD1 (5 bases). CDR3 length equals 16 residues. Germline lookup yields CDR1 MGHRA and CDR2 YSYEKL. V lost 1 base to trimming and J lost 0 bases, with 12 bases between them. The CDR3: CASSQVLGVTNYGYTF. The CDR3 region has the DNA TGCGCCAGCAGCCAAGTCCTAGGGGTGACTAACTATGGCTACACCTTC.

The V gene is TRBV3-1, the J gene TRBJ2-7; D possibly uses TRBD1 or TRBD2 (6 bases each). The germline V gene encodes CDR1 LGHDT and CDR2 YNNKEL (reference sequence). The CDR3 is 17 amino acids. Trimming removed 0 bases from V and 0 bases from J, with 15 bases in between. The CDR3 DNA reads as TGTGCCAGCAGCCAAGATCTTAGGGGGGCTGGCTCCTACGAGCAGTACTTC. It yields the protein CASSQDLRGAGSYEQYF.

V usage is TRBV7-9 and J usage is TRBJ2-3; 12 nucleotides line up with TRBD2. Germline trimming cut 6 bases from V and 4 bases from J; bases unmatched to any gene: 8. The CDR3 spans 16 residues. CDR1 is SEHNR and CDR2 is FQNEAQ in the germline V gene (reference sequence). The CDR3 here is CASSFPSGGDPDTQYF. The CDR3 nucleotides read TGTGCCAGCAGTTTTCCTAGCGGGGGGGATCCAGATACGCAGTATTTT.

The chain joins TRBV11-2 to TRBJ2-7; D is unclear. The CDR3 is 13 residues long. Germline CDR1 is SGHAT and CDR2 is FQNNGV. Trimming pared 5 bases from V and 4 bases from J, leaving 12 bases between. The chain's CDR3 is CASSPNFIYEQYV. The CDR3 DNA reads as TGTGCCAGCAGCCCCAACTTCATTTACGAGCAGTACGTC.

This chain joins TRBV7-9 and TRBJ2-5; D is perhaps TRBD1 (6 bases). The CDR3 consists of 14 residues. With 5 bases removed from V and 3 bases from J, the gap between germline ends came to 13 bases. Per the germline V gene, CDR1 is SEHNR and CDR2 is FQNEAQ (reference sequence). The CDR3 loop reads CASSPTGLEETQYF. The CDR3, as DNA: TGTGCCAGCAGCCCAACAGGGTTGGAAGAGACCCAGTACTTC.

The genes are TRBV6-1 and TRBJ2-7; D may be TRBD1 (5 bases). The V gene's germline CDR1 is MNHNS and CDR2 SASEGT. V lost 4 bases and J lost 0, with 10 bases in between. The CDR3 sequence is 14 residues long. This CDR3 is CASSGGRSSYEQYV. The CDR3 bases are TGTGCCAGCAGTGGGGGCAGGAGCTCCTACGAGCAGTACGTC.

The chain recombines TRBV20-1 with TRBJ2-7; D unclear. V was clipped by 5 bases and J by 6 bases, with 17 bases between them. This CDR3 contains 13 residues. Per germline, CDR1 DFQATT and CDR2 SNEGSKA (reference sequence). CDR3 coding DNA: TGCAGTGCTTCAATTAGATCCTCACGCGAGCAGTACGTC. Translation: CSASIRSSREQYV.

The CDR3: CASSSRDRTYNEQFF. CDR3 in DNA: TGTGCCAGCAGCTCCCGGGACAGAACCTACAATGAGCAGTTCTTC. This chain uses TRBV13 with TRBJ2-1, with 7 bases identical to TRBD1. The J segment lost 2 bases and the V segment lost 4 bases, leaving 5 bases of the junction unmatched. This CDR3 is 15 amino acids long. Germline assignment: CDR1 PRHDT and CDR2 FYEKMQ (reference sequence).

The chain employs TRBV20-1 and TRBJ1-2, with D maybe TRBD1 (6 bases). The germline CDR1 and CDR2 sequences are DFQATT and SNEGSKA (reference sequence). V was clipped by 1 base and J by 4 bases, with 10 bases between them. This CDR3 region has 13 residues. CDR3 loop: CSARATGSYGYTF. The CDR3 DNA reads as TGCAGTGCTAGAGCTACAGGGAGCTATGGCTACACCTTC.

The chain recombines TRBV29-1 with TRBJ1-1; no firm D call. Germline V gene data show CDR1 as SQVTM and CDR2 as ANQGSEA. The CDR3 runs 10 residues. Trimming stripped 7 bases from V and 5 bases from J, with 8 bases between. The CDR3, as DNA: TGCAGCGGCGGGAGGACTGAAGCTTTCTTT. Amino acid sequence: CSGGRTEAFF.

This chain joins TRBV6-5 and TRBJ2-1; D is uncertain. Deletions cut 4 bases from V and 7 bases from J, with 5 bases between. The CDR3 runs to 11 residues. Per the germline V gene, CDR1 is MNHEY and CDR2 is SVGAGI. The CDR3: CASSSANEQFF. CDR3 nucleotide sequence: TGTGCCAGCAGTTCGGCGAATGAGCAGTTCTTC.

The rearrangement links TRBV30 to TRBJ2-1; no clear D. Germline V gives CDR1 GTSNPN, CDR2 SVGIG (reference sequence). CDR3 length equals 15 residues. V was trimmed by 0 bases and J by 4 bases, leaving 13 bases between them. The CDR3 is CAWSVGRSTYNEQFF. CDR3 DNA: TGTGCCTGGAGTGTAGGTCGATCAACATACAATGAGCAGTTCTTC.

V is TRBV27 and J is TRBJ1-6, with D hard to call. CDR3 size: 13 residues. Germline values: CDR1 MNHEY, CDR2 SMNVEV (reference sequence). Trimming pared 3 bases from V and 11 bases from J, leaving 11 bases between. Written as DNA, the CDR3 is TGTGCCAGCAGTTTGCGGGAGGGCACACCCCTCCACTTT. Translation gives CASSLREGTPLHF.

The rearrangement uses TRBV13 and TRBJ2-7; unclear D gene. Germline CDR1 PRHDT, CDR2 FYEKMQ (reference sequence). The CDR3 covers 13 residues. The germline V and J ends were trimmed by 5 bases and 6 bases, with 14 bases remaining between them. This CDR3 reads CASSPSVGSEQYV. The CDR3, as DNA: TGTGCCAGCAGCCCCTCTGTGGGGTCCGAGCAGTACGTC.

This chain uses TRBV7-9 with TRBJ2-5; D unresolved. CDR3 length: 14 residues. Germline CDR1 and CDR2: SEHNR and FQNEAQ (reference sequence). Trimming pared 2 bases from V and 5 bases from J, leaving 12 bases between. CDR3 bases: TGTGCCAGCAGCTTACCCTTTGCCGGGGAGACCCAGTACTTC. Protein: CASSLPFAGETQYF.

The V call is TRBV9, the J call TRBJ2-7; 9 positions agree with TRBD2. CDR1 and CDR2 (germline): SGDLS, YYNGEE. The CDR3 totals 15 residues. With V trimmed by 0 bases and J by 2 bases, 3 bases remained unmatched. This CDR3 reads CASSVESGGTYEQYV. The CDR3, as DNA: TGTGCCAGCAGCGTAGAAAGCGGGGGGACCTACGAGCAGTACGTC.

This clonotype showed up just once. Here the CDR3 DNA reads TGCAGTGCTAGGGGATTGAGCACTGAAGCTTTCTTT. It encodes CSARGLSTEAFF. This rearrangement joins TRBV20-1 to TRBJ1-1; no firm D call. Germline values: CDR1 DFQATT, CDR2 SNEGSKA (reference sequence). Trimming pared 3 bases from V and 4 bases from J, leaving 9 bases between. The CDR3 extends over 12 amino acids.

The CDR3 DNA reads TGTGCCAGCAGCCCGGGACAGGGATGGTCTGTAACTAATGAAAAACTGTTTTTT. Protein sequence: CASSPGQGWSVTNEKLFF. J is TRBJ1-4 and V is TRBV7-9; 9 positions agree with TRBD1. CDR3 length: 18 amino acids. With 5 bases clipped from V and 1 base from J, the junction kept 11 bases outside the gene matches. CDR1 is SEHNR, CDR2 FQNEAQ, per germline (reference sequence).

The chain combines TRBV12-3 or TRBV12-4 with TRBJ2-5, with D possibly being TRBD2 (7 bases). V lost 3 bases to trimming and J lost 5 bases, with 19 bases between them. The CDR3 is 16 amino acids. The CDR3 loop is CASSFRGARGLETQYF. In DNA, the CDR3 is TGTGCCAGCAGTTTTCGGGGGGCGAGAGGTCTGGAGACCCAGTACTTC.

The genes are TRBV20-1 and TRBJ2-1; 7 bases are a match to TRBD2. This CDR3 contains 14 residues. After removal of 6 bases from V and 10 bases from J, the junction contained 15 bases not matched to a gene. Per germline, CDR1 DFQATT and CDR2 SNEGSKA (reference sequence). CDR3 DNA: TGCAGTGCCAAAAGGACTAGTTTGCGGGGGGAGCAGTTCTTC. Translation gives CSAKRTSLRGEQFF.

V gene TRBV29-1 combines with J gene TRBJ2-1, with 16 nucleotides matching TRBD2. CDR1 and CDR2 (germline): SQVTM, ANQGSEA. V was clipped by 4 bases and J by 0 bases; unmatched bases: 3. The CDR3 consists of 17 residues. CDR3 sequence: CSVVGTSGGVSYNEQFF. CDR3 sequence (DNA): TGCAGCGTTGTTGGGACTAGCGGGGGGGTCTCCTACAATGAGCAGTTCTTC.

This clonotype was recorded once. The V call is TRBV15, the J call TRBJ2-1; D not resolved. Germline CDR1 reads LNHNV; CDR2 reads YYDKDF (reference sequence). V gave up 1 base and J gave up 9 bases, with 10 bases separating them. The CDR3 is 13 amino acids. The CDR3 sequence: CATSRVPNIEQFF. The CDR3 DNA follows: TGTGCCACCAGCAGAGTTCCCAACATTGAGCAGTTCTTC.

The chain couples TRBV9 to TRBJ1-3; D not resolved. Looked up from germline, CDR1 is SGDLS and CDR2 is YYNGEE. V lost 3 bases and J lost 7, with 11 bases in between. The CDR3 extends over 13 amino acids. CDR3 sequence (DNA): TGTGCCAGCAGCGCCCCCCCTCTGAACACCATATATTTT. Protein product: CASSAPPLNTIYF.

The gene calls are TRBV20-1 and TRBJ2-7; D might be TRBD1 (5 bases). CDR1 and CDR2 (germline): DFQATT, SNEGSKA (reference sequence). This CDR3 has 12 amino acids. Trimming cost V 6 bases and J 5 bases, with 14 bases left between them. CDR3 nucleotides: TGCAGTGCCGAAGGGGCTGTAAACGAGCAGTACTTC. This codes for CSAEGAVNEQYF.

The chain couples TRBV4-1 to TRBJ2-3; TRBD1 agrees at 8 bases. Germline trimming cut 0 bases from V and 4 bases from J; bases unmatched to any gene: 6. Germline V gene sequence: CDR1 MGHRA, CDR2 YSYEKL. The CDR3 has 16 residues. The CDR3: CASSQELRGLADTQYF. In DNA form, the CDR3 reads TGCGCCAGCAGCCAAGAACTCAGGGGGCTGGCAGATACGCAGTATTTT.

CDR3: CASSLYRGQMDTEAFF. CDR3 DNA: TGTGCCAGCAGCCTATACAGGGGACAGATGGACACTGAAGCTTTCTTT. The chain recombines TRBV4-2 with TRBJ1-1, with TRBD1 matching 7 bases. V shed 4 bases, J shed 3 bases, and the junction held 11 bases outside the gene matches. Germline lookup yields CDR1 LGHNA and CDR2 YNFKEQ. The CDR3 totals 16 residues.

V is TRBV9 and J is TRBJ1-2, with D unresolved. Germline loops: CDR1 SGDLS, CDR2 YYNGEE. The V end was cut by 3 bases, the J end by 7 bases, with 13 bases between. The CDR3 is 13 amino acids. CDR3 residues: CASSEGSLGGYTF. In DNA, the CDR3 is TGTGCCAGCAGCGAAGGTTCGCTGGGTGGCTACACCTTC.

This clonotype was found once. This chain uses TRBV7-9 with TRBJ2-1; D uncertain. The germline CDR1 and CDR2 sequences are SEHNR and FQNEAQ (reference sequence). Trimming took 0 bases from V and 6 from J, leaving 6 bases between them. This CDR3 region has 13 residues. The CDR3 region is CASSLALSNEQFF. The DNA for the CDR3 is TGTGCCAGCAGCTTAGCCTTATCCAATGAGCAGTTCTTC. The full variable domain, rest sourced from reference TRBV7-9 and TRBJ2-1, is DTGVSQNPRHKITKRGQNVTFRCDPISEHNRLYWYRQTLGQGPEFLTYFQNEAQLEKSRLLSDRFSAERPKGSFSTLEIQRTEQGDSAMYLCASSLALSNEQFFGPGTRLTVL.

The chain is built from TRBV27 and TRBJ1-1; D is possibly TRBD1 (6 bases). The CDR3 sequence is 12 residues long. V was pared by 6 bases and J by 8 bases, with 13 bases between. CDR1 and CDR2 (germline): MNHEY, SMNVEV (reference sequence). The CDR3 DNA reads as TGTGCCAGCAGAAACATTGGGACAGAAGCTTTCTTT. It encodes CASRNIGTEAFF.

This clonotype was seen just once. The chain links TRBV6-5 to TRBJ2-5; D is ambiguous. Germline V gene sequence: CDR1 MNHEY, CDR2 SVGAGI. The CDR3 extends over 13 amino acids. Between the trimmed V and J ends, which lost 11 bases and 0 bases, there was a span of 13 bases. CDR3 nucleotide sequence: TGTGCCGTCAGGCCACCGTACCAAGAGACCCAGTACTTC. Its translation is CAVRPPYQETQYF.

CDR3 DNA sequence: TGCGCCAGCAGCCAAGTCGGGACAGCCTATGGCTACACCTTC. It codes for CASSQVGTAYGYTF. The rearrangement joins TRBV4-1 to TRBJ1-2; 7 bases line up with TRBD1. The CDR3 is 14 amino acids. The germline V gene encodes CDR1 MGHRA and CDR2 YSYEKL. The V and J ends lost 1 base and 4 bases, in that order; junction bases with no gene match: 3.

In its sample, this clonotype was seen once. The rearrangement links TRBV3-1 to TRBJ1-5, with 8 nucleotides matching TRBD1. CDR1 and CDR2 from the germline V gene are LGHDT and YNNKEL (reference sequence). The CDR3 runs 16 residues. V gave up 1 base and J gave up 1 base; unmatched junction bases: 3. Written as DNA, the CDR3 is TGTGCCAGCAGCCAAGGGACAGGGTTGAGCAATCAGCCCCAGCATTTT. Translating gives CASSQGTGLSNQPQHF.